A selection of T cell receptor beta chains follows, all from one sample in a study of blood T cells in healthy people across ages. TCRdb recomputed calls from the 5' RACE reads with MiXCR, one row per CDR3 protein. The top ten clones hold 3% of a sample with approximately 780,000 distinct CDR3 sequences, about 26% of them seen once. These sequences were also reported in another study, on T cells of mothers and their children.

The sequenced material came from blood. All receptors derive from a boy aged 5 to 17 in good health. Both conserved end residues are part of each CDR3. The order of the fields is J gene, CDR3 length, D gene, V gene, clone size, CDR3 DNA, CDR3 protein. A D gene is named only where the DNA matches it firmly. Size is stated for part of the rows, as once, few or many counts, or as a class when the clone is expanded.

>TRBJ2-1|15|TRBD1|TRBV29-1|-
TGCAGCGCCATAGAGGGGGCTACAGGGGTCAATGAGCAGTTCTTC
CSAIEGATGVNEQFF
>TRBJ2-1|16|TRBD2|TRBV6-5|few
TGTGCCAGCAGTTACTCGAAGCGGGGGGGCCGTGTTGAGCAGTTCTTC
CASSYSKRGGRVEQFF
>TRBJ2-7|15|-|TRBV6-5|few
TGTGCCAGCAGTTACGCGTCAGCATCTTCCTACGAGCAGTACTTC
CASSYASASSYEQYF
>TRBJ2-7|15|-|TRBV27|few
TGTGCCACCAGACCAGACAGCACCTCTACCTACGAGCAGTACTTC
CATRPDSTSTYEQYF
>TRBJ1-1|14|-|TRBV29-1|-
TGCAGCGTTGAGGACGGGGATTTGAACACTGAAGCTTTCTTT
CSVEDGDLNTEAFF
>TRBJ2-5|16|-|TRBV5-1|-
TGCGCCAGCAGCTTGGAAGGGACTCTTGTCCAAGAGACCCAGTACTTC
CASSLEGTLVQETQYF
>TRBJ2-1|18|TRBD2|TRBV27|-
TGTGCCAGCAGTCCGGGACTAGCGGGGGGGCCTCGTGAAAATGAGCAGTTCTTC
CASSPGLAGGPRENEQFF
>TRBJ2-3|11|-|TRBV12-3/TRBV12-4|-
TGTGCCAGCAGTTTCATGAATACGCAGTATTTT
CASSFMNTQYF
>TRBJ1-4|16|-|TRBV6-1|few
TGTGCCAGCACACCGAGGGGGGAATCAACTAATGAAAAACTGTTTTTT
CASTPRGESTNEKLFF
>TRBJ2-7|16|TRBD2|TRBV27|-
TGTGCCAGCAGTCCCCGGGCGGGGGGAGTAGTCTACGAGCAGTACTTC
CASSPRAGGVVYEQYF
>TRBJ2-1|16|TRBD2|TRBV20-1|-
TGCAGTGCTACCCCCCCGGGAGCGGGGGGGATGAATGAGCAGTTCTTC
CSATPPGAGGMNEQFF
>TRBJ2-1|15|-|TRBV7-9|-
TGTGCCAGCAGACCTAAAACAGGGTTAGGGGATGAGCAGTTCTTC
CASRPKTGLGDEQFF
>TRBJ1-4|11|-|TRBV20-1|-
TGCAGTGCTAGGGACGCCGAAAAACTGTTTTTT
CSARDAEKLFF
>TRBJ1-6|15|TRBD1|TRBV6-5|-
TGTGCCAGCACCTTGCGACAGGGTCAGGGCTCACCCCTCCACTTT
CASTLRQGQGSPLHF
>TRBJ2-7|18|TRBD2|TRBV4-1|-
TGCGCCAGCAGCCAAGATGTAGCGGCGAGCGGGGGATCCTACGAGCAGTACTTC
CASSQDVAASGGSYEQYF
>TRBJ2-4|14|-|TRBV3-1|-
TGTGCCAGCAGCCAAGTTAGTACGGGGAACATTCAGTACTTC
CASSQVSTGNIQYF
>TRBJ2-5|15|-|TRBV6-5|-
TGTGCCAGCAGTCGCCGGGCCCTGGTCCAAGAGACCCAGTACTTC
CASSRRALVQETQYF
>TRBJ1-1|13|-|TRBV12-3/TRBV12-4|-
TGTGCCAGCACCCTAGGTATAAGCACTGAAGCTTTCTTT
CASTLGISTEAFF
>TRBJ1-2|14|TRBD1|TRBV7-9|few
TGTGCCAGCAGCCTTCAGGGGGCGGACTATGGCTACACCTTC
CASSLQGADYGYTF
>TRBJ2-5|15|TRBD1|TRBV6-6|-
TGTGCCAGCAGTTACCTTGACAGGGGGACCTACGGGCAGTACTTC
CASSYLDRGTYGQYF
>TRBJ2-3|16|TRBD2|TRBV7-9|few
TGTGCCAGCAGCTCCCTTTGGCGGGGGGTCCCCGATACGCAGTATTTT
CASSSLWRGVPDTQYF
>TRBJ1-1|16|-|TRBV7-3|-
TGTGCCAGCAGCTTAAATCGCCCAGCCATGAACACTGAAGCTTTCTTT
CASSLNRPAMNTEAFF
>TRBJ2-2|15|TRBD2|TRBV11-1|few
TGTGCCAGCAGCCCCTGGGGGGGATACACCGGGGAGCTGTTTTTT
CASSPWGGYTGELFF
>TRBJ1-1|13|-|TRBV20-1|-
TGCAGTGCTCCCCCGGAAGTGAACACTGAAGCTTTCTTT
CSAPPEVNTEAFF
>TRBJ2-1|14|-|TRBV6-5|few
TGTGCCAGCACCCGAGGTGAACACCATCCTGAGCAGTTCTTC
CASTRGEHHPEQFF
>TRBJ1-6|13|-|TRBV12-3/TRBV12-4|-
TGTGCCAGCAGTCAGATGACCGTCATGGGCCTCCACTTT
CASSQMTVMGLHF
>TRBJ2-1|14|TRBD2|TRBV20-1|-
TGCAGTGCTCCGTCCGGGACTAGCGGAAAAGAGCAGTTCTTC
CSAPSGTSGKEQFF
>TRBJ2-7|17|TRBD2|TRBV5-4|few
TGTGCCAGCAGCCCAGGGGCTAGCGGGGCGTCTGCCTACGAGCAGTACTTC
CASSPGASGASAYEQYF
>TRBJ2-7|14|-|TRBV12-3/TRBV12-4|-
TGTGCCAGCAGTTTTTCAGCCCTTTCCTACGAGCAGTACTTC
CASSFSALSYEQYF
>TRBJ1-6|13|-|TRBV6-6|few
TGTGCCAGCAGTTGGGAGACAAATTCACCCCTCCACTTT
CASSWETNSPLHF
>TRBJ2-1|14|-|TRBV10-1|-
TGCGCCAGCAGTGCTTACAGGGAACACAATGAGCAGTTCTTC
CASSAYREHNEQFF
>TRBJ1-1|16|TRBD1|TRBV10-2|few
TGCGCCAGCAGTGAGGGGGTGGGCAGGGGGACGACTGAAGCTTTCTTT
CASSEGVGRGTTEAFF
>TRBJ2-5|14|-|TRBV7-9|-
TGTGCCAGCAGCTCCCCTCCCCGGGGAGAGACCCAGTACTTC
CASSSPPRGETQYF
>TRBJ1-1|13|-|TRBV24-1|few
TGTGCCACACGGACGCCGAGGAGGACTGAAGCTTTCTTT
CATRTPRRTEAFF
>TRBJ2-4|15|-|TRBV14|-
TGTGCCAGCAGCCTCCAGGGGAAGGCCAAAAACATTCAGTACTTC
CASSLQGKAKNIQYF
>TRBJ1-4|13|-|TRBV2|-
TGTGCCAGCAGCGCGAGGGGCGGCGAAAAACTGTTTTTT
CASSARGGEKLFF
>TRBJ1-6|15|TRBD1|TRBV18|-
TGTGCCAGCTCGCTTGCCAACAGGGGTAATTCACCCCTCCACTTT
CASSLANRGNSPLHF
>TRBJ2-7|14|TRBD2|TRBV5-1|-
TGCGCCAGCAGCGGGGGACTAGCTGGCTACGAGCAGTACTTC
CASSGGLAGYEQYF
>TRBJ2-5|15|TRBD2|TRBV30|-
TGTGCCTGGACCACCTTAAGCGGGGCCGAAGAGACCCAGTACTTC
CAWTTLSGAEETQYF
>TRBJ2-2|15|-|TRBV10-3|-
TGTGCCATCACCGAGCAGGGTCCGGACACCGGGGAGCTGTTTTTT
CAITEQGPDTGELFF
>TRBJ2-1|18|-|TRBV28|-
TGTGCCAGCAGTCCATTCTTCCAAGACTCGGGGGCCTACAATGAGCAGTTCTTC
CASSPFFQDSGAYNEQFF
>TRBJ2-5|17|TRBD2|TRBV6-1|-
TGTGCCAGCAGTAAACTACTAGCGGGAGTCCCCCAAGAGACCCAGTACTTC
CASSKLLAGVPQETQYF
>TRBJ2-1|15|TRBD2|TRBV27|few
TGTGCCAGCTGCCCGGGACTAGCGGCAAACAATGAGCAGTTCTTC
CASCPGLAANNEQFF
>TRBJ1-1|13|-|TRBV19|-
TGTGCCAGTAGTATTGGACAGAGCACTGAAGCTTTCTTT
CASSIGQSTEAFF
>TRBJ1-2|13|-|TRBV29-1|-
TGCAGCGTTGATACGGGGAGGGGAAAAGGCTACACCTTC
CSVDTGRGKGYTF
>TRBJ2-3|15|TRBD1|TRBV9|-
TGTGCCAGCAGCCCTTACAGGGGAAGCACAGATACGCAGTATTTT
CASSPYRGSTDTQYF